The sequence of this TCR beta chain was determined in a study of neoadjuvant anti-PD-1 for oral cavity cancer. At the level of the study: Patients without progression got a fourth dose around day 43.

Libraries were prepared by immunoSEQ multiplex PCR; TCRdb keeps only in-frame clonotypes and omits some of them. The table shows about 15,000 clones, with roughly 70% occurring only once. A remark on this clone: As yet, its antigen is unknown.

The patients had HPV-negative, locally advanced oral cavity squamous cell carcinoma. Broader study findings: TCR analyses covered only a few patients per response group. Treg/Th17 ratio rose with pretreatment blood and fell with post-treatment tumor TCRbeta clonality.

Trimming took off 3 bases at V and 2 bases at J, with 18 bases between the two ends. Germline loops: CDR1 SGHRS, CDR2 YFSETQ. There are 17 residues in the CDR3. The starting material was PBMCs, obtained before nivolumab (anti-PD-1) treatment. The chain recombines TRBV5-1 with TRBJ2-1; D is uncertain. The TCR originated in a person between 40 and 79 years old with oral cavity squamous cell carcinoma. CDR3 sequence reads: CASSSPGVADPYNEQFF. The DNA for the CDR3 is TGCGCCAGCAGCTCACCGGGTGTTGCGGATCCCTACAATGAGCAGTTCTTC.